This TCR beta chain is from a study of CD8 T cells in ankylosing spondylitis. Study conclusions and caveats: Reports say disease-linked clones showed up significantly more in matched ankylosing spondylitis synovial fluid. About 8 highly homologous variants made up a TCR beta motif that seemed to typify ankylosing spondylitis blood.

This CDR3 contains 16 residues. The germline V gene has CDR1 SEHNR and CDR2 FQNEAQ (reference sequence). The V and J ends lost 0 bases and 0 bases respectively, with 6 bases between them. Worth noting for this clonotype: Its antigen is not identified.

TCRdb re-called the 5' RACE reads through MiXCR, storing one row per CDR3 protein. The sample lists some 220,000 distinct CDR3 sequences; 10% were seen once. Sequencing used blood, either unsorted or a sorted T cell fraction (not recorded which). The genes are TRBV7-9 and TRBJ2-6; TRBD1 might be the D (5 bases). The receptor comes from a male donor with ankylosing spondylitis or in good health (not recorded which). The CDR3 DNA sequence: TGTGCCAGCAGCTTAGCAGGACACTCTGGGGCCAACGTCCTGACTTTC. It specifies CASSLAGHSGANVLTF.